This entry concerns a single T cell receptor beta chain. No antigen is known for it. The sample comes from a study of blood T cells in healthy people across ages. The study's findings and limits: It was held that diversity estimates obtained from one million T cells represented underestimates.

Primers used in a second PCR of about 6 to 11 cycles were a sample-barcoded 5' primer and a J-beta primer mix. One entry per CDR3 protein results from TCRdb running MiXCR on the 5' RACE reads. The sample has some 370,000 distinct CDR3 sequences; about 55% are singletons. The sequence was collected from a man between 60 and 75 years old in good health. The sequenced sample consisted of blood.

Here the CDR3 DNA reads TGTGCCAGCAGCCTGGGACAGGGCGCGGACGAGCAGTACTTC. Its translation: CASSLGQGADEQYF. The chain uses TRBV27 and TRBJ2-7; 9 bases fit TRBD1. This CDR3 is 14 amino acids long. V was clipped by 6 bases and J by 5 bases; unmatched bases: 8. CDR1 and CDR2 from the germline V gene are MNHEY and SMNVEV (reference sequence).